This TCR beta chain emerged from a study of spatial heterogeneity in lung cancer. Study-wide background: The library had UMIs, and each TCR and UMI pair averaged more than ten raw reads. Overall study results and limits: Ubiquitous expanded tumor TCRs appeared in blood more at resection than follow-up.

Stated time point: sample taken at primary tumor resection. Without sorting, whole RNA was sequenced from tumor, nontumor lung or frozen PBMC. This clonotype appeared many times. Its antigen is unidentified. Germline values: CDR1 SGHNT, CDR2 YYREEE (reference sequence). After removal of 5 bases from V and 6 bases from J, the junction contained 14 bases not matched to a gene. CDR3 length: 15 amino acids. Individually, TCR cDNA molecules were each labelled with a unique molecular identifier. TCRdb recomputed calls from the 5' RACE reads with MiXCR, one row per CDR3 protein. The sample gives roughly 9,900 distinct CDR3 sequences, around 9.3% of which show up once; more than 20% is in the top ten.

The chain links TRBV5-4 to TRBJ2-7; TRBD2 matches 7 bases. The material was PBMCs, obtained at surgery. This clonotype was sampled from a male donor with early-stage non-small cell lung cancer. This chain's CDR3 is CASSNGGTSATEQYF. The CDR3, as DNA: TGTGCCAGCAGTAACGGGGGGACTTCAGCTACCGAGCAGTACTTC.